The 20 T cell receptor beta chains in this list originate from one sample, sequenced in a study of human T cells and chemical hapten exposure. Documented time point: pre-sensitization, week 0. Treatment noted: therapeutic diphenylcyclopropenone sensitization with weekly scalp DPC. From the RACE reads, TCRdb called clonotypes with MiXCR, one entry per CDR3 protein. This table holds approximately 260,000 distinct CDR3 sequences, over 7.5% found once. The sequencing here drew on whole blood, taken in connection with sensitization to the hapten diphenylcyclopropenone (DPC). These receptors all come from a man younger than 35 with alopecia areata. Some clones in this sample may be carry-over from other donors' samples.

The chain links TRBV12-3 or TRBV12-4 to TRBJ1-2, with 9 bases that match TRBD1. The length of the CDR3 is 17 residues. Trimming took 6 bases from V and 2 from J; bases not matched to a gene: 13. The CDR3 DNA reads as TGTGCCAGCAGACTCTCCCCGGGACAGGGAGTAAACTATGGCTACACCTTC. Translation: CASRLSPGQGVNYGYTF.

CDR3 in amino acids: CASSEEWAKGLNTEAFF. The CDR3 nucleotides are TGTGCCAGCAGTGAAGAATGGGCGAAGGGTTTGAACACTGAAGCTTTCTTT. The chain carries TRBV2 and TRBJ1-1; D unresolved. The CDR3 spans 17 residues. Germline V gene lookup returns CDR1 SNHLY and CDR2 FYNNEI. Trimming took off 1 base at V and 0 bases at J, with 15 bases between the two ends.

This chain links TRBV19 with TRBJ2-7; TRBD1 might be the D (6 bases). V was clipped by 5 bases and J by 7 bases, with 18 bases between them. This CDR3 region has 14 residues. Germline V gives CDR1 LNHDA, CDR2 SQIVND (reference sequence). Written as DNA, the CDR3 is TGTGCCAGTAGTCCAGGGACAATGGAAGGGGAGCAGTACGTC. Amino acids: CASSPGTMEGEQYV.

The V call is TRBV6-1, the J call TRBJ1-4; the D is unclear. The CDR3 totals 13 residues. Trimming cost V 4 bases and J 8 bases, with 11 bases left between them. Germline-derived CDR1 and CDR2 are MNHNS and SASEGT. CDR3 sequence (DNA): TGTGCCAGCAGTGTTTGGAGGGAAGAAAAACTGTTTTTT. It codes for CASSVWREEKLFF.

This sequence joins TRBV12-3 or TRBV12-4 and TRBJ2-7, with TRBD1 matching 7 bases. The CDR3 has 14 residues. With V trimmed by 7 bases and J by 10 bases, 16 bases remained unmatched. The CDR3 loop is CASNRQGGVYIQYV. CDR3 nucleotides: TGTGCCAGCAATCGACAGGGCGGTGTCTATATACAGTACGTC.

This clonotype was seen ten or more times. CDR3 coding DNA: TGTGCCAGCAGCTTCGGGGGACACTCCTACAATGAGCAGTTCTTC. As protein: CASSFGGHSYNEQFF. V gene TRBV7-2 combines with J gene TRBJ2-1; D tentatively fits TRBD1 or TRBD2 (6 bases each). V was shortened by 3 bases and J by 0 bases, with 9 bases between the two germline ends. The germline CDR1 and CDR2 sequences are SGHTA and FQGNSA. The CDR3 loop spans 15 amino acids.

This clonotype has more than one count but fewer than ten. The V call is TRBV7-2, the J call TRBJ2-3; possible D gene TRBD2, 5 bases. The V end was cut by 4 bases, the J end by 1 base, with 12 bases between. Germline V gene data show CDR1 as SGHTA and CDR2 as FQGNSA. This CDR3 comprises 15 residues. The CDR3 spells CASSWEAARTDTQYF. The CDR3 nucleotides read TGTGCCAGCAGCTGGGAAGCGGCCCGCACAGATACGCAGTATTTT.

This clonotype was seen ten or more times. The chain combines TRBV6-5 with TRBJ2-5, with 12 bases fitting TRBD2. This CDR3 is built from 16 residues. Looked up from germline, CDR1 is MNHEY and CDR2 is SVGAGI. Trimming removed 2 bases from V and 5 bases from J; junction bases left unmatched: 6. The CDR3 sequence is CASSYRGLAGMETQYF. The CDR3 region has the DNA TGTGCCAGCAGTTACAGAGGACTAGCGGGGATGGAGACCCAGTACTTC.

This clonotype turned up a few times. The V and J genes are TRBV7-9 and TRBJ2-7, with D hard to call. V lost 5 bases to trimming and J lost 8 bases, with 13 bases between them. Germline CDR1 reads SEHNR; CDR2 reads FQNEAQ (reference sequence). The CDR3 is made up of 12 amino acids. In DNA, the CDR3 is TGTGCCAGCAGCCCGGACCGTTTCAAGCAGTACTTC. It encodes CASSPDRFKQYF.

The CDR3: CASSWGSGSPTDTQYF. CDR3 in DNA: TGCGCCAGCAGCTGGGGGAGCGGGTCCCCGACAGATACGCAGTATTTT. V gene TRBV5-1 combines with J gene TRBJ2-3, with D tentatively TRBD2 (6 bases). The germline V gene encodes CDR1 SGHRS and CDR2 YFSETQ. This CDR3 has 16 amino acids. V gave up 3 bases and J gave up 3 bases, with 17 bases separating them.

This clonotype was detected only a few times. J is TRBJ1-5 and V is TRBV27; D not resolved. In germline, CDR1 is MNHEY, CDR2 SMNVEV (reference sequence). The CDR3 contains 16 residues. The V end lost 7 bases, the J end lost 3 bases, and 19 bases lay between the germline ends. The CDR3 here is CASTPSGQIYNQPQHF. The DNA of the CDR3 is TGTGCCAGCACCCCCTCTGGGCAGATATACAATCAGCCCCAGCATTTT.

A few counts support this clonotype. This chain joins TRBV27 and TRBJ2-7; tentatively, D is TRBD1 (6 bases). The ends were cut back, 3 bases at V and 3 bases at J, with 12 bases in the middle. The CDR3 runs to 14 residues. Looked up from germline, CDR1 is MNHEY and CDR2 is SMNVEV (reference sequence). CDR3: CASSFSRTDYEQYF. CDR3 nucleotides: TGTGCCAGCAGTTTCTCTCGGACAGACTACGAGCAGTACTTC.

This sequence joins TRBV7-9 and TRBJ1-3; D gene unclear. The CDR3 runs to 14 residues. The germline V and J ends were trimmed by 9 bases and 2 bases, with 14 bases remaining between them. Germline CDR1 reads SEHNR; CDR2 reads FQNEAQ (reference sequence). Here the CDR3 reads CASQIKEAGNTIYF. CDR3 coding DNA: TGTGCCAGTCAAATTAAGGAGGCTGGAAACACCATATATTTT.

This clonotype was seen only a few times. This sequence joins TRBV7-2 and TRBJ2-1; TRBD2 might be the D (6 bases). This CDR3 region has 15 residues. Trimming removed 1 base from V and 4 bases from J, with 11 bases in between. The germline CDR1 and CDR2 sequences are SGHTA and FQGNSA. The CDR3 reads CASSLGPGEYNEQFF. Written as DNA, the CDR3 is TGTGCCAGCAGCTTAGGTCCGGGGGAATACAATGAGCAGTTCTTC.

In this sample, this clonotype turned up a few times. V and J are TRBV7-9 and TRBJ1-1, with D unresolved. Trimming removed 1 base from V and 5 bases from J, with 17 bases in between. The CDR3 length is 16 residues. Germline V gives CDR1 SEHNR, CDR2 FQNEAQ (reference sequence). The CDR3 nucleotides read TGTGCCAGCAGCTTAGTGAGGTGGCACGAGGGTACTGAAGCTTTCTTT. Amino acid sequence: CASSLVRWHEGTEAFF.

CDR3 loop: CASSRFGQGLNTEAFF. CDR3 sequence (DNA): TGCGCCAGCAGCCGCTTCGGACAGGGCTTGAACACTGAAGCTTTCTTT. This chain connects TRBV4-3 to TRBJ1-1, with 8 positions matching TRBD1. The germline CDR1 and CDR2 sequences are LGHNA and YSLEER. The V segment lost 4 bases and the J segment 0 bases; nucleotides outside the gene matches: 7. The CDR3 spans 16 residues.

The sample holds a few counts of this clonotype. For the CDR3, the DNA is TGCAGTGCTTTTTTTAACACTGAAGCTTTCTTT. Protein: CSAFFNTEAFF. The gene calls are TRBV20-1 and TRBJ1-1; no reliable D call. From germline, CDR1 is DFQATT and CDR2 SNEGSKA (reference sequence). This CDR3 comprises 11 residues. V was trimmed by 5 bases and J by 2 bases, leaving 6 bases between them.

The chain links TRBV7-9 to TRBJ1-5, with 8 bases identical to TRBD1. The CDR3 spans 18 residues. Trimming cost V 0 bases and J 1 base; bases outside gene matches: 8. Germline V gene sequence: CDR1 SEHNR, CDR2 FQNEAQ (reference sequence). CDR3 sequence: CASSLALGDRGSNQPQHF. The CDR3 region has the DNA TGTGCCAGCAGCTTAGCGCTAGGAGACAGGGGAAGCAATCAGCCCCAGCATTTT.

CDR3 in DNA: TGTGCCAGCAGCGGCAGGACTGGCCAGTTCTTC. As protein: CASSGRTGQFF. The chain employs TRBV7-6 and TRBJ2-1; D possibly corresponds to TRBD2 (5 bases). This CDR3 is built from 11 residues. The germline gives CDR1 SGHVS, CDR2 FNYEAQ. Between the trimmed V and J ends, which lost 5 bases and 13 bases, there was a span of 12 bases.

There are many counts of this clonotype. The gene calls are TRBV9 and TRBJ2-7; TRBD1 might be the D (5 bases). This CDR3 is 14 amino acids long. Trimming removed 3 bases from V and 3 bases from J, with 13 bases in between. CDR1 SGDLS and CDR2 YYNGEE come from the germline V gene. The chain's CDR3 is CASSARQPDYEQYV. The CDR3 DNA reads as TGTGCCAGCAGCGCGCGACAGCCTGACTACGAGCAGTACGTC.